This T cell receptor beta chain came from a study of T cell responses to AZD1222 COVID-19 vaccine. General study points: Most donors were white British, females outnumbered males, and clonal diversity was possibly underestimated.

Assay: immunoSEQ multiplex PCR; the TCRdb copy retains only in-frame clones and omits some. The sample yields tens of thousands of clones, about nine tenths seen once. V was trimmed by 5 bases and J by 2 bases, leaving 19 bases between them. This CDR3 contains 16 residues. Concerning this clone itself: Its cognate antigen is unknown.

The sequence derives from an adult in good health. The rearrangement uses TRBV23-1 and TRBJ2-7; D is unclear. TRBV23-1 is sorted into the ORF group, with uncertain function. Source: peripheral blood, taken on day 0 of AZD1222 vaccination. The DNA for the CDR3 is TGCGCCAGCAGTGACTGGGTCTATAGTGGCCCCTACGAGCAGTACTTC. Translating gives CASSDWVYSGPYEQYF.